A selection of T cell receptor beta chains follows, all from one sample in a study of human T cells and chemical hapten exposure. TCRdb called the RACE reads again in MiXCR, with one record for every CDR3 protein. The table shows a few hundred thousand distinct CDR3 sequences, with more than 5% occurring only once. The material was whole blood, obtained in connection with sensitization to the hapten diphenylcyclopropenone (DPC). The receptors here all came from a woman between 18 and 29 years old with alopecia areata. Some clones in this sample may be carry-over from other donors' samples. The CDR3 runs from the conserved cysteine through the conserved F or W. The order of the fields is D gene, J gene, clone size, V gene, CDR3 protein, CDR3 DNA. A D gene is named only where the DNA matches it firmly. Clone size is not always given. Where it is, it says once, few, many or a class for expanded clones.

D: -; J: TRBJ2-1; size: -; V: TRBV11-2; CDR3: CASSPRGAGNEQFF; DNA: TGTGCCAGCAGCCCACGGGGGGCGGGGAATGAGCAGTTCTTC
D: -; J: TRBJ2-3; size: few; V: TRBV4-3; CDR3: CASSQDQDIGLRSDTQYF; DNA: TGCGCCAGCAGCCAAGATCAAGATATTGGGCTGAGATCAGATACGCAGTATTTT
D: -; J: TRBJ2-1; size: -; V: TRBV5-1; CDR3: CASSLGDGDGYNEQFF; DNA: TGCGCCAGCAGCTTGGGGGATGGGGACGGCTACAATGAGCAGTTCTTC
D: TRBD2; J: TRBJ2-5; size: few; V: TRBV6-2/TRBV6-3; CDR3: CASSYIGGAYETQYF; DNA: TGTGCCAGCAGTTACATCGGGGGGGCGTATGAGACCCAGTACTTC
D: -; J: TRBJ1-2; size: few; V: TRBV6-6; CDR3: CASHNSGGGEVDYGYTF; DNA: TGTGCCAGCCATAATTCTGGAGGGGGGGAGGTAGACTATGGCTACACCTTC
D: -; J: TRBJ1-1; size: -; V: TRBV3-1; CDR3: CASSPRGHTGFF; DNA: TGTGCCAGCAGCCCAAGGGGACATACGGGCTTCTTT
D: -; J: TRBJ2-1; size: -; V: TRBV18; CDR3: CASSTAGHNEQFF; DNA: TGTGCCAGCTCAACGGCAGGGCACAATGAGCAGTTCTTC
D: TRBD1; J: TRBJ1-2; size: many; V: TRBV12-3/TRBV12-4; CDR3: CASTGQGVGGYTF; DNA: TGTGCCAGCACCGGACAGGGGGTTGGAGGCTACACCTTC
D: TRBD1; J: TRBJ2-7; size: many; V: TRBV7-2; CDR3: CASSSSGTDYEQYF; DNA: TGTGCCAGCAGCTCCTCCGGGACAGACTACGAGCAGTACTTC
D: TRBD1; J: TRBJ1-2; size: many; V: TRBV28; CDR3: CASTGTVYGYTF; DNA: TGTGCCAGCACCGGGACAGTCTATGGCTACACCTTC
D: -; J: TRBJ2-2; size: few; V: TRBV28; CDR3: CASSSRGMNTGELFF; DNA: TGTGCCAGCAGTTCGCGGGGTATGAACACCGGGGAGCTGTTTTTT
D: -; J: TRBJ1-1; size: -; V: TRBV10-3; CDR3: CAISGKQIGAEAFF; DNA: TGTGCCATCAGTGGCAAACAGATAGGCGCTGAAGCTTTCTTT
D: -; J: TRBJ1-6; size: many; V: TRBV6-5; CDR3: CASSYSPGIAYNSPLHF; DNA: TGTGCCAGCAGTTACTCGCCGGGGATTGCCTATAATTCACCCCTCCACTTT
D: TRBD1; J: TRBJ1-5; size: few; V: TRBV24-1; CDR3: CATSETGEGANQPQHF; DNA: TGTGCCACCAGTGAGACAGGAGAGGGGGCAAATCAGCCCCAGCATTTT
D: -; J: TRBJ1-2; size: -; V: TRBV27; CDR3: CATLGRARGYTF; DNA: TGTGCCACCCTTGGGCGGGCCCGAGGCTACACCTTC
D: -; J: TRBJ2-7; size: -; V: TRBV20-1; CDR3: CSARSGTTVYEQYF; DNA: TGCAGTGCTAGAAGTGGGACCACGGTTTACGAGCAGTACTTC
D: -; J: TRBJ1-1; size: many; V: TRBV18; CDR3: CASSIRTLNTEAFF; DNA: TGTGCCAGCTCAATTCGGACCTTGAACACTGAAGCTTTCTTT
D: TRBD2; J: TRBJ2-3; size: few; V: TRBV15; CDR3: CATSRDTLAGGHGDTQYF; DNA: TGTGCCACCAGCAGAGATACCCTAGCGGGGGGGCATGGAGATACGCAGTATTTT
D: TRBD2; J: TRBJ2-3; size: few; V: TRBV3-1; CDR3: CASSHGTSPTDTQYF; DNA: TGTGCCAGCAGCCATGGGACTAGCCCCACAGATACGCAGTATTTT
D: TRBD2; J: TRBJ2-7; size: -; V: TRBV6-1; CDR3: CASSEGLAGGLSSYEQYF; DNA: TGTGCCAGCAGTGAAGGACTAGCGGGGGGCCTCAGCTCCTACGAGCAGTACTTC
D: TRBD1; J: TRBJ1-5; size: many; V: TRBV7-2; CDR3: CASSLEGARQPQHF; DNA: TGTGCCAGCAGCTTAGAGGGGGCGAGGCAGCCCCAGCATTTT
D: -; J: TRBJ2-7; size: -; V: TRBV28; CDR3: CASSLLASLLSYEQYF; DNA: TGTGCCAGCAGTTTATTAGCATCCCTCCTCTCCTACGAGCAGTACTTC
D: -; J: TRBJ1-4; size: many; V: TRBV13; CDR3: CASSLRGREKLFF; DNA: TGTGCCAGCAGCTTACGCGGACGCGAAAAACTGTTTTTT
D: TRBD1; J: TRBJ1-2; size: few; V: TRBV27; CDR3: CASCYTGGRYGYTF; DNA: TGTGCCAGCTGCTACACAGGGGGGAGGTATGGCTACACCTTC
D: -; J: TRBJ2-3; size: many; V: TRBV7-2; CDR3: CASSSRVTDTQYF; DNA: TGTGCCAGCAGCTCCAGGGTCACAGATACGCAGTATTTT
D: -; J: TRBJ1-1; size: many; V: TRBV10-3; CDR3: CAIRGDQGRAEAFF; DNA: TGTGCCATCAGAGGTGACCAGGGCCGTGCTGAAGCTTTCTTT
D: -; J: TRBJ1-4; size: -; V: TRBV12-5; CDR3: CASGLFGPANEKLFF; DNA: TGTGCTAGTGGTTTGTTTGGTCCGGCTAATGAAAAACTGTTTTTT
D: -; J: TRBJ1-2; size: many; V: TRBV4-2; CDR3: CASSQKQVPDGYTF; DNA: TGTGCCAGCAGCCAGAAACAGGTACCCGATGGCTACACCTTC
D: TRBD2; J: TRBJ2-7; size: -; V: TRBV3-1; CDR3: CASSQEIAGSSYEQYF; DNA: TGTGCCAGCAGCCAAGAAATAGCGGGGAGCTCCTACGAGCAGTACTTC
D: -; J: TRBJ2-6; size: few; V: TRBV19; CDR3: CASSILKSSGANVLTF; DNA: TGTGCCAGTAGTATCCTCAAGAGCTCTGGGGCCAACGTCCTGACTTTC
D: -; J: TRBJ2-7; size: many; V: TRBV6-5; CDR3: CASSLTSSYEQYF; DNA: TGTGCCAGCAGCTTAACTAGCTCCTACGAGCAGTACTTC
D: -; J: TRBJ1-1; size: many; V: TRBV18; CDR3: CASSPGFNEFLAEAFF; DNA: TGTGCCAGCTCTCCCGGATTCAACGAATTTTTGGCTGAAGCTTTCTTT
D: -; J: TRBJ2-3; size: -; V: TRBV6-2/TRBV6-3; CDR3: CASSYLYGTDTQYF; DNA: TGTGCCAGCAGCTACTTATATGGCACAGATACGCAGTATTTT
D: TRBD2; J: TRBJ2-1; size: -; V: TRBV20-1; CDR3: CSPGLVDRNEQFF; DNA: TGCAGTCCAGGACTAGTTGATCGGAATGAGCAGTTCTTC
D: TRBD1; J: TRBJ2-7; size: many; V: TRBV29-1; CDR3: CSATDRGHEQYF; DNA: TGCAGCGCCACTGACAGGGGCCACGAGCAGTACTTC
D: -; J: TRBJ2-5; size: few; V: TRBV7-3; CDR3: CASSQGGSETQYF; DNA: TGTGCCAGCAGCCAAGGCGGGTCGGAGACCCAGTACTTC
D: -; J: TRBJ1-5; size: few; V: TRBV28; CDR3: CASSFDRTNQPQHF; DNA: TGTGCCAGCAGTTTTGACAGGACCAATCAGCCCCAGCATTTT
D: TRBD1; J: TRBJ2-7; size: -; V: TRBV14; CDR3: CASSQQDRGEQYF; DNA: TGTGCCAGCAGCCAACAAGACAGGGGCGAGCAGTACTTC
D: TRBD1; J: TRBJ1-5; size: -; V: TRBV20-1; CDR3: CSARHDRGNQPQHF; DNA: TGCAGTGCTAGGCATGACAGGGGGAATCAGCCCCAGCATTTT
D: TRBD1; J: TRBJ1-6; size: -; V: TRBV20-1; CDR3: CSARAGTVNSPLHF; DNA: TGCAGTGCTAGAGCCGGGACAGTTAATTCACCCCTCCACTTT
D: -; J: TRBJ1-5; size: many; V: TRBV12-3/TRBV12-4; CDR3: CASSLGSSGKEPQHF; DNA: TGTGCCAGCAGTTTAGGATCGTCAGGGAAGGAGCCCCAGCATTTT
D: TRBD1; J: TRBJ1-5; size: -; V: TRBV20-1; CDR3: CSARGAGGGHSNQPQHF; DNA: TGCAGTGCTAGAGGTGCAGGGGGCGGCCATAGCAATCAGCCCCAGCATTTT
D: -; J: TRBJ1-5; size: many; V: TRBV6-5; CDR3: CASRSKDSNQPQHF; DNA: TGTGCCAGCAGATCAAAAGATAGCAATCAGCCCCAGCATTTT
D: TRBD2; J: TRBJ2-1; size: -; V: TRBV12-3/TRBV12-4; CDR3: CASNPSGGANEQFF; DNA: TGTGCCAGCAATCCTAGCGGGGGGGCCAATGAGCAGTTCTTC
D: TRBD1; J: TRBJ2-3; size: many; V: TRBV3-1; CDR3: CASSPPGQGFADTQYF; DNA: TGTGCCAGCAGCCCGCCGGGACAGGGTTTCGCAGATACGCAGTATTTT
D: -; J: TRBJ1-3; size: many; V: TRBV12-2; CDR3: CASRLEGWQAVFDTIYF; DNA: TGTGCAAGTCGCTTAGAGGGGTGGCAGGCTGTCTTCGACACCATATATTTT
D: TRBD1; J: TRBJ1-2; size: -; V: TRBV28; CDR3: CASSRQGVDGYTF; DNA: TGTGCCAGCAGTCGACAGGGAGTCGATGGCTACACCTTC
D: TRBD2; J: TRBJ2-2; size: many; V: TRBV13; CDR3: CASSSGLAGGHGELFF; DNA: TGTGCCAGCAGCTCCGGACTAGCGGGGGGCCACGGGGAGCTGTTTTTT
D: TRBD2; J: TRBJ2-1; size: -; V: TRBV18; CDR3: CASSSLLAGGTNEQFF; DNA: TGTGCCAGCTCATCCCTACTAGCGGGGGGAACCAATGAGCAGTTCTTC
D: -; J: TRBJ1-6; size: many; V: TRBV2; CDR3: CASSLRQALSYNSPLHF; DNA: TGTGCCAGCAGCCTTCGACAGGCCCTCTCCTATAATTCACCCCTCCACTTT
D: -; J: TRBJ2-7; size: -; V: TRBV5-1; CDR3: CASSLFDSSYEQYF; DNA: TGCGCCAGCAGCTTGTTCGACAGCTCCTACGAGCAGTACTTC
D: TRBD1; J: TRBJ2-7; size: -; V: TRBV12-3/TRBV12-4; CDR3: CASRSAGGTYEQYF; DNA: TGTGCCAGCAGATCCGCAGGGGGAACTTACGAGCAGTACTTC
D: TRBD2; J: TRBJ2-1; size: few; V: TRBV5-5; CDR3: CASSPQRGTYNEQFF; DNA: TGTGCCAGCAGCCCACAGCGGGGGACCTACAATGAGCAGTTCTTC